A selection of T cell receptor beta chains follows, all from one sample in a study of PD-L1 blockade in urothelial cancer. Clones were read by immunoSEQ multiplex PCR, and TCRdb kept only the in-frame ones, dropping some. The sample contains around 57,000 clones, approximately 80% of which appear only once. Sequences were derived from PBMCs, sampled around atezolizumab (anti-PD-L1) treatment. These receptor sequences come from a man between 65 and 85 years old with urothelial cancer. CDR3s include the opening cysteine and the closing phenylalanine or tryptophan. The order of the fields is CDR3 DNA, CDR3 protein, J gene, V gene, D gene, clone size, CDR3 length. A D gene is named only where the DNA matches it firmly. Only some rows state a clone size, as once, few, many or a class for expanded clones.

DNA: TGTGCCAGCAGTGAAGGGGGCATGGCCGGGGAGCTGTTTTTT
CDR3: CASSEGGMAGELFF
J: TRBJ2-2
V: TRBV25-1
D: .
size: few
length: 14

DNA: TGTGCCAGCAGTGACGAACAGGGGGCCTACAATGAGCAGTTCTTC
CDR3: CASSDEQGAYNEQFF
J: TRBJ2-1
V: TRBV6-4
D: TRBD1
size: .
length: 15

DNA: TGTGCCAGCAGCTTTGACCCGAGGGCTAATGAAAAACTGTTTTTT
CDR3: CASSFDPRANEKLFF
J: TRBJ1-4
V: TRBV11-3
D: .
size: .
length: 15

DNA: TGTGCCAGCAGCTTTTCGGACAGTTCGAACACTGAAGCTTTCTTT
CDR3: CASSFSDSSNTEAFF
J: TRBJ1-1
V: TRBV7-3
D: .
size: many
length: 15

DNA: TGTGCCAGCAGCCAAGGCGCGGCTGAGACCCAGTACTTC
CDR3: CASSQGAAETQYF
J: TRBJ2-5
V: TRBV14
D: .
size: .
length: 13

DNA: TGTGCCAGCAGTGAACAAGACACCCGTACTGAAGCTTTCTTT
CDR3: CASSEQDTRTEAFF
J: TRBJ1-1
V: TRBV2
D: .
size: .
length: 14

DNA: TGTGCCAGCAGCGTAGATATCAGCGGCGAGTCGGATGAGCAGTTCTTC
CDR3: CASSVDISGESDEQFF
J: TRBJ2-1
V: TRBV9
D: .
size: .
length: 16

DNA: TGTGCCAGCAGCCAAGGCCAGCGGGCCTACAATGAGCAGTTCTTC
CDR3: CASSQGQRAYNEQFF
J: TRBJ2-1
V: TRBV14
D: .
size: .
length: 15

DNA: TGCGCCAGCAGCCCGGGGACAGGAGGGGAGACCCAGTACTTC
CDR3: CASSPGTGGETQYF
J: TRBJ2-5
V: TRBV5-1
D: TRBD1
size: few
length: 14

DNA: TGCGCCAGCAGCTTGGGACATCTCGAGGGGGGCAATCAGCCCCAGCATTTT
CDR3: CASSLGHLEGGNQPQHF
J: TRBJ1-5
V: TRBV5-1
D: .
size: .
length: 17

DNA: TGTGCCAGCAGCTTAAACAGCCACACTGAAGCTTTCTTT
CDR3: CASSLNSHTEAFF
J: TRBJ1-1
V: TRBV11-3
D: .
size: .
length: 13

DNA: TGCGCCAGCAGCCCCAGGGTCTCCTACGAGCAGTACTTC
CDR3: CASSPRVSYEQYF
J: TRBJ2-7
V: TRBV4-3
D: .
size: once
length: 13

DNA: TGTGCCAGCAGAGGACAGCGGGGCACTGAAGCTTTCTTT
CDR3: CASRGQRGTEAFF
J: TRBJ1-1
V: TRBV28
D: .
size: .
length: 13

DNA: TGTGCCTGGGTGGATTGGGAGGGAGAGAACACCGGGGAGCTGTTTTTT
CDR3: CAWVDWEGENTGELFF
J: TRBJ2-2
V: TRBV30
D: TRBD2
size: .
length: 16

DNA: TGTGCCAGCAGCGGACAATGGGGCAATGAGCAGTTCTTC
CDR3: CASSGQWGNEQFF
J: TRBJ2-1
V: TRBV7-9
D: .
size: .
length: 13

DNA: TGTGCCAGCAGCGATTCGGGACTAGGTCACGATACGCAGTATTTT
CDR3: CASSDSGLGHDTQYF
J: TRBJ2-3
V: TRBV9
D: TRBD2
size: .
length: 15

DNA: TGTGCCAGCACCCGTTCCGGGGGGGGCACTGAAGCTTTCTTT
CDR3: CASTRSGGGTEAFF
J: TRBJ1-1
V: TRBV6-5
D: .
size: .
length: 14

DNA: TGTGCCAGCAGCGTTGCCGGGACAGCGGCCTACGAGCAGTACTTC
CDR3: CASSVAGTAAYEQYF
J: TRBJ2-7
V: TRBV9
D: TRBD1
size: .
length: 15

DNA: TGTGCCAGCAAACGGGAGGGCCGTAAGGAGCAGTTCTTC
CDR3: CASKREGRKEQFF
J: TRBJ2-1
V: TRBV25-1
D: TRBD2
size: .
length: 13

DNA: TGTGCCAGCTCACCTTCGTCCCACAGGGCCGCGGATGGCTACACCTTC
CDR3: CASSPSSHRAADGYTF
J: TRBJ1-2
V: TRBV18
D: .
size: .
length: 16

DNA: TGTGCAAGTCGCTCTGTTCCCCCACCAGGGGGCGGACAGCCCCAGCATTTT
CDR3: CASRSVPPPGGGQPQHF
J: TRBJ1-5
V: TRBV12-2
D: .
size: .
length: 17

DNA: TGCGCCAGCAGCGTGACTAGCACAGATACGCAGTATTTT
CDR3: CASSVTSTDTQYF
J: TRBJ2-3
V: TRBV5-1
D: .
size: .
length: 13

DNA: TGTGCCAGCAGCTTAGGGACTAGTAATGAGCAGTTCTTC
CDR3: CASSLGTSNEQFF
J: TRBJ2-1
V: TRBV7-9
D: TRBD2
size: few
length: 13

DNA: TGTGCCAGTAGTATCCGGGAAACTAATGAAAAACTGTTTTTT
CDR3: CASSIRETNEKLFF
J: TRBJ1-4
V: TRBV19
D: .
size: once
length: 14

DNA: TGTGCCAGTAGCCCCCCGGAACAGGGGGCAAACTATGGCTACACCTTC
CDR3: CASSPPEQGANYGYTF
J: TRBJ1-2
V: TRBV19
D: TRBD1
size: .
length: 16

DNA: TGTGCCAGCAGCTTAACCGGGACAGGCAGCCCTCAGCCCCAGCATTTT
CDR3: CASSLTGTGSPQPQHF
J: TRBJ1-5
V: TRBV7-9
D: TRBD1
size: .
length: 16

DNA: TGTGCCAGCAGGGGGGCGGGAGACCTTTGGGAGCAGTACTTC
CDR3: CASRGAGDLWEQYF
J: TRBJ2-7
V: TRBV28
D: .
size: .
length: 14

DNA: TGCGCCAGCAGCTTGGGGGGGGTCCTTGATACGCAGTATTTT
CDR3: CASSLGGVLDTQYF
J: TRBJ2-3
V: TRBV5-1
D: .
size: .
length: 14

DNA: TGCGCCAGCAGCTTGGCCGGGACAGGAGAGAACACTGAAGCTTTCTTT
CDR3: CASSLAGTGENTEAFF
J: TRBJ1-1
V: TRBV5-1
D: TRBD1
size: .
length: 16

DNA: TGTGCCAGCAGCCGCCCGGACAGGACCTACGAGCAGTACTTC
CDR3: CASSRPDRTYEQYF
J: TRBJ2-7
V: TRBV7-9
D: TRBD1
size: few
length: 14

DNA: TGTGCCAGCAGCCCTGAGAGGCGGTTAACTGAAGCTTTCTTT
CDR3: CASSPERRLTEAFF
J: TRBJ1-1
V: TRBV6-5
D: .
size: .
length: 14

DNA: TGTGCCAGCAGTTATACCGGGACAGCTTGGGAGACCCAGTACTTC
CDR3: CASSYTGTAWETQYF
J: TRBJ2-5
V: TRBV6-5
D: TRBD1
size: .
length: 15

DNA: TGTGCCAGCAGCTTCCGAGGAGGTTCTTTCTATGGCTACACCTTC
CDR3: CASSFRGGSFYGYTF
J: TRBJ1-2
V: TRBV5-4
D: .
size: .
length: 15

DNA: TGTGCCAGCAGCTTATCAGGTCAGGCCGTGACCCAGTACTTC
CDR3: CASSLSGQAVTQYF
J: TRBJ2-5
V: TRBV7-6
D: .
size: .
length: 14

DNA: TGTGCCAGCAGTTACTCGATAGGGGGTCCGGGGGGCTACACCTTC
CDR3: CASSYSIGGPGGYTF
J: TRBJ1-2
V: TRBV6-5
D: .
size: .
length: 15

DNA: TGCGCCAGCAGCCAAGAGCTTGGGAGAAATCAGCCCCAGCATTTT
CDR3: CASSQELGRNQPQHF
J: TRBJ1-5
V: TRBV4-3
D: .
size: .
length: 15

DNA: TGTGCCAGCAGTGAATCAGGGGACTACGAGCAGTACTTC
CDR3: CASSESGDYEQYF
J: TRBJ2-7
V: TRBV25-1
D: .
size: .
length: 13

DNA: TGTGCCAGCAGTGAGCGGCGAGCGGGAGGTTTCATCGAGCAGTACTTC
CDR3: CASSERRAGGFIEQYF
J: TRBJ2-7
V: TRBV2
D: TRBD2
size: .
length: 16

DNA: TGTGCCAGCAGCCAAGGGGGACAGGTCTACAATGGCTACACCTTC
CDR3: CASSQGGQVYNGYTF
J: TRBJ1-2
V: TRBV4-2
D: TRBD1
size: .
length: 15

DNA: TGTGCCAGCAGCTTGATGGGGGGAACTAATGAAAAACTGTTTTTT
CDR3: CASSLMGGTNEKLFF
J: TRBJ1-4
V: TRBV5-4
D: .
size: .
length: 15

DNA: TGCAGTGCTATCCCCAAAGAGACCCAGTACTTC
CDR3: CSAIPKETQYF
J: TRBJ2-5
V: TRBV20-1
D: .
size: .
length: 11

DNA: TGTGCCAGCAGCTTGGGGAGACCCTACGAGCAGTACTTC
CDR3: CASSLGRPYEQYF
J: TRBJ2-7
V: TRBV11-2
D: .
size: .
length: 13

DNA: TGTGCCAGCAGTGAAAGGGGGGGCAAACTGCGGTACGAGCAGTACTTC
CDR3: CASSERGGKLRYEQYF
J: TRBJ2-7
V: TRBV2
D: .
size: few
length: 16

DNA: TGTGCCAGCAGTTATTCTAGCGGGAGGAACAATGAGCAGTTCTTC
CDR3: CASSYSSGRNNEQFF
J: TRBJ2-1
V: TRBV6-5
D: TRBD2
size: .
length: 15

DNA: TGTGCCATCAGCCCACAGGGGGAAGGCACAGATACGCAGTATTTT
CDR3: CAISPQGEGTDTQYF
J: TRBJ2-3
V: TRBV10-3
D: TRBD1
size: .
length: 15

DNA: TGCGCCAGCAGCGAGCGGACAGGGGATGGCTACACCTTC
CDR3: CASSERTGDGYTF
J: TRBJ1-2
V: TRBV5-1
D: TRBD1
size: .
length: 13

DNA: TGCGCCAGCAGCTTGGAGTTAGACACTGAGCAGTTCTTC
CDR3: CASSLELDTEQFF
J: TRBJ2-1
V: TRBV5-1
D: .
size: .
length: 13

DNA: TGTGCCAGTAGAGCATCGACAGGGGTCCTGGGGAACACTGAAGCTTTCTTT
CDR3: CASRASTGVLGNTEAFF
J: TRBJ1-1
V: TRBV19
D: TRBD1
size: once
length: 17

DNA: TGCGCCAGCAGCCAAGAAGGAAGCACAGGTCGTACTGAAGCTTTCTTT
CDR3: CASSQEGSTGRTEAFF
J: TRBJ1-1
V: TRBV4-1
D: .
size: .
length: 16

DNA: TGTGCCAGCAGCTTGGCCGACAGACCTCACAATGAGCAGTTCTTC
CDR3: CASSLADRPHNEQFF
J: TRBJ2-1
V: TRBV5-5
D: .
size: .
length: 15

DNA: TGCGCCAGCAGCTTGAATGCGGGTTCCGACTATGGCTACACCTTC
CDR3: CASSLNAGSDYGYTF
J: TRBJ1-2
V: TRBV5-1
D: .
size: .
length: 15

DNA: TGTGCCAGCAGTTTTGAGGTTTACACCGGGGAGCTGTTTTTT
CDR3: CASSFEVYTGELFF
J: TRBJ2-2
V: TRBV28
D: .
size: .
length: 14

DNA: TGTGCCTGGAGTGTTGGAAGTAGCGGTTTCACAGATACGCAGTATTTT
CDR3: CAWSVGSSGFTDTQYF
J: TRBJ2-3
V: TRBV30
D: .
size: .
length: 16

DNA: TGTGCCAGCAGCCCCAACAGACGTGAAGCTTTCTTT
CDR3: CASSPNRREAFF
J: TRBJ1-1
V: TRBV14
D: .
size: few
length: 12

DNA: TGCGCCAGCAGCATCGGACTAGCGGGAGGGGCAGATACGCAGTATTTT
CDR3: CASSIGLAGGADTQYF
J: TRBJ2-3
V: TRBV5-1
D: TRBD2
size: .
length: 16